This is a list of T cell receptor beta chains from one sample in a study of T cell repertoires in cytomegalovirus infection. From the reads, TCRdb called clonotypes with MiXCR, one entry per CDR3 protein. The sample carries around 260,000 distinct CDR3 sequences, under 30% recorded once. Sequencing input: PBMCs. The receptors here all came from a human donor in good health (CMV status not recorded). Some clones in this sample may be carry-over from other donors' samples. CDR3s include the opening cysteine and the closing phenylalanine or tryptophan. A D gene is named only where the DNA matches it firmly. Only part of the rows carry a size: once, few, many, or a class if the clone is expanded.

cdr3_nt: TGTGCCAGCAGGCCTACAGGGGGCGATGGCTACACCTTC
cdr3_aa: CASRPTGGDGYTF
d_call: TRBD1
v_call: TRBV27
j_call: TRBJ1-2
clone_size: .

cdr3_nt: TGTGCCAGCAGCCCCTCTAGCGGGGGGTTGGGGCAGTATTTT
cdr3_aa: CASSPSSGGLGQYF
d_call: TRBD2
v_call: TRBV7-6
j_call: TRBJ2-3
clone_size: .

cdr3_nt: TGTGCCAGCAGCCCGGGTCTAGCGCGTACAACCTACGAGCAGTACTTC
cdr3_aa: CASSPGLARTTYEQYF
d_call: .
v_call: TRBV12-3/TRBV12-4
j_call: TRBJ2-7
clone_size: few

cdr3_nt: TGTGCCAGCAGTTTAATAGCCTCCTACGAGCAGTACTTC
cdr3_aa: CASSLIASYEQYF
d_call: .
v_call: TRBV12-3/TRBV12-4
j_call: TRBJ2-7
clone_size: .

cdr3_nt: TGTGCCAGCAGCCCGCAACTGGAAGATACGCAGTATTTT
cdr3_aa: CASSPQLEDTQYF
d_call: .
v_call: TRBV7-9
j_call: TRBJ2-3
clone_size: many

cdr3_nt: TGTGCCAGCAGCTCCCGGGACCGCCCCTCGGGCACAGATACGCAGTATTTT
cdr3_aa: CASSSRDRPSGTDTQYF
d_call: .
v_call: TRBV7-2
j_call: TRBJ2-3
clone_size: many

cdr3_nt: TGTGCCATCAGTGAGGCTAGCGGGGGCACAGATACGCAGTATTTT
cdr3_aa: CAISEASGGTDTQYF
d_call: TRBD2
v_call: TRBV10-3
j_call: TRBJ2-3
clone_size: few

cdr3_nt: TGTGCCAGCAGTCATTTCCCGGGACAGGGAAACACAGATACGCAGTATTTT
cdr3_aa: CASSHFPGQGNTDTQYF
d_call: TRBD1
v_call: TRBV14
j_call: TRBJ2-3
clone_size: few

cdr3_nt: TGTGCCAGCAGTGGGTTGGGACAGAGCCAAGAGACCCAGTACTTC
cdr3_aa: CASSGLGQSQETQYF
d_call: TRBD1
v_call: TRBV6-1
j_call: TRBJ2-5
clone_size: few

cdr3_nt: TGTGCCAGCAGCTTAGTAGGTAGCGGGAGACAGGGCGCCTACAATGAGCAGTTCTTC
cdr3_aa: CASSLVGSGRQGAYNEQFF
d_call: TRBD2
v_call: TRBV7-2
j_call: TRBJ2-1
clone_size: few

cdr3_nt: TGTGCCAGCAGTTGGGCCACAGGGTACTCCTACGAGCAGTACTTC
cdr3_aa: CASSWATGYSYEQYF
d_call: .
v_call: TRBV6-1
j_call: TRBJ2-7
clone_size: many

cdr3_nt: TGTGCCAGTAGTATAGGGGTCGACAGATCAGGCAATGAGCAGTTCTTC
cdr3_aa: CASSIGVDRSGNEQFF
d_call: .
v_call: TRBV19
j_call: TRBJ2-1
clone_size: .

cdr3_nt: TGCAGTGCCTTTGGATCGCAAGAGACCCAGTACTTC
cdr3_aa: CSAFGSQETQYF
d_call: .
v_call: TRBV20-1
j_call: TRBJ2-5
clone_size: .

cdr3_nt: TGCAGTGCTAGAGATATCGACAGGGTCAACGAGCAGTACTTC
cdr3_aa: CSARDIDRVNEQYF
d_call: TRBD1
v_call: TRBV20-1
j_call: TRBJ2-7
clone_size: .

cdr3_nt: TGCGCCAGCAGCCAAAGCTCCACAGATACGCAGTATTTT
cdr3_aa: CASSQSSTDTQYF
d_call: .
v_call: TRBV5-1
j_call: TRBJ2-3
clone_size: .

cdr3_nt: TGTGCCAGCTCGGAAAACCGGGACAGTAACACCGGGGAGCTGTTTTTT
cdr3_aa: CASSENRDSNTGELFF
d_call: TRBD1
v_call: TRBV7-9
j_call: TRBJ2-2
clone_size: many

cdr3_nt: TGCAGCCCCTCGACTAGCTGGGACACAGATACGCAGTATTTT
cdr3_aa: CSPSTSWDTDTQYF
d_call: TRBD2
v_call: TRBV29-1
j_call: TRBJ2-3
clone_size: .

cdr3_nt: TGCAGTGCTACTCGACTAGCGTCATCAGATACGCAGTATTTT
cdr3_aa: CSATRLASSDTQYF
d_call: TRBD2
v_call: TRBV20-1
j_call: TRBJ2-3
clone_size: .

cdr3_nt: TGTGCCAGCAGCGTAGGGGAAGGGTTCGAGCAGTACTTC
cdr3_aa: CASSVGEGFEQYF
d_call: .
v_call: TRBV9
j_call: TRBJ2-7
clone_size: .

cdr3_nt: TGTGCCAGCAGCTTAGTCTCTACGGGATCGGAGTGCTTC
cdr3_aa: CASSLVSTGSECF
d_call: .
v_call: TRBV7-8
j_call: TRBJ2-1
clone_size: .

cdr3_nt: TGTGCCAGCAGTTTACAACAGGGCCATCAGCCCCAGCATTTT
cdr3_aa: CASSLQQGHQPQHF
d_call: .
v_call: TRBV28
j_call: TRBJ1-5
clone_size: .

cdr3_nt: TGTGCCATCAGAGACGGTTCAGGGAGCTCCTACGAGCAGTACTTC
cdr3_aa: CAIRDGSGSSYEQYF
d_call: .
v_call: TRBV10-3
j_call: TRBJ2-7
clone_size: .

cdr3_nt: TGTGCCAGCAGCTCCCTAGTCTCGGGGGGCTCCTACGAGCAGTACTTC
cdr3_aa: CASSSLVSGGSYEQYF
d_call: TRBD2
v_call: TRBV7-6
j_call: TRBJ2-7
clone_size: .

cdr3_nt: TGTGCCAGCACCCTGGGGACCCTCCTCACAGATACGCAGTATTTT
cdr3_aa: CASTLGTLLTDTQYF
d_call: .
v_call: TRBV6-1
j_call: TRBJ2-3
clone_size: many

cdr3_nt: TGCAGCGGTGGGACCCCGAAGCCCTACAATGAGCAGTTCTTC
cdr3_aa: CSGGTPKPYNEQFF
d_call: .
v_call: TRBV29-1
j_call: TRBJ2-1
clone_size: .